This note documents a single T cell receptor (beta chain) sequence. Its antigen is still unknown. With no exception, relapse followed autologous stem cell transplantation in all patients, and brentuximab vedotin exposure varied. V shed 5 bases, J shed 3 bases, and the junction held 7 bases outside the gene matches. This CDR3 contains 16 residues. Germline CDR1 reads SGHNT; CDR2 reads YENEEA. This entry comes from a study of PD-1 blockade in classical Hodgkin lymphoma. Across the whole study: With a 2-week interval, patients received intravenous nivolumab at 3 mg/kg.

Study-wide findings and caveats: At C4D1, TCR diversity had climbed significantly for CD4+ cells, though not for CD8+ cells.

TCRdb's table, derived via immunoSEQ multiplex PCR, lists solely in-frame clones and lacks some. Counted here are about 10,000 clones, about 78% occurring once; the ten biggest clones make up about 26%. Specimen: peripheral blood mononuclear cells (PBMCs), collected at baseline. This chain uses TRBV11-3 with TRBJ2-5; 12 bases fit TRBD2. The receptor's source is a human donor with classical Hodgkin lymphoma. The CDR3 spells CASSARTSGMEETQYF. The CDR3 DNA reads TGTGCCAGCAGCGCCCGGACTAGCGGGATGGAAGAGACCCAGTACTTC.